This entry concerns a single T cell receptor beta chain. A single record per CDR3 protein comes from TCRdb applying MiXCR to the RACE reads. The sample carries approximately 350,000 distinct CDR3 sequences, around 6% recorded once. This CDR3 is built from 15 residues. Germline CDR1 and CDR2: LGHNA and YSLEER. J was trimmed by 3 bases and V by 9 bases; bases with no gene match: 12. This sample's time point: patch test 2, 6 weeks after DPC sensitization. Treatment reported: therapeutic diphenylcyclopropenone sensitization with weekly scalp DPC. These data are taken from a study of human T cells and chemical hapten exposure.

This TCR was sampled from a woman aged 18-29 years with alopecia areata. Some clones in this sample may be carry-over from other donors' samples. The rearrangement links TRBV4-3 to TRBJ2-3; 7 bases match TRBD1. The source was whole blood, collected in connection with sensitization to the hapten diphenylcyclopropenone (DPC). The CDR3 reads CASRQGQWETDTQYF. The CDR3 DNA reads TGCGCCAGTCGACAGGGTCAATGGGAGACAGATACGCAGTATTTT.